This entry lists 26 T cell receptor beta chains sequenced from one sample in a study of blood T cell repertoires in COVID-19. TCRdb keeps only in-frame clones here, not all; method: immunoSEQ multiplex PCR. Found here are around 97,000 clones, 70% to 90% of them singletons; the top ten hold 2.5% to 3.5%. Sequenced: peripheral blood. Receptors originate from a man aged 50 to 60 in a cohort sampled during active COVID-19.

This chain joins TRBV24-1 and TRBJ2-7, with 14 bases that match TRBD2. This CDR3 contains 16 residues. Germline CDR1 KGHDR, CDR2 SFDVKD. Unmatched junction bases numbered 1, after V lost 2 bases and J lost 2 bases. CDR3 sequence reads: CATSDWGLAGAYEQYF. In DNA form, the CDR3 reads TGTGCCACCAGTGATTGGGGACTAGCGGGGGCCTACGAGCAGTACTTC.

The chain combines TRBV19 with TRBJ2-1; weak D call: TRBD2 (6 bases). The CDR3 consists of 15 residues. CDR1 and CDR2 from the germline V gene are LNHDA and SQIVND (reference sequence). V lost 7 bases, J lost 4 bases, and 17 bases lay in between. The CDR3 region is CASTPDAAGYNEQFF. The CDR3 DNA reads as TGTGCCAGTACCCCTGATGCGGCGGGGTACAATGAGCAGTTCTTC.

The chain has TRBV11-3 and TRBJ1-3, with D unresolved. With 3 bases removed from V and 4 bases from J, the gap between germline ends came to 7 bases. CDR1 is SGHNT, CDR2 YENEEA, per germline. The CDR3 has 13 amino acids. The CDR3 loop reads CASSFLQGNTIYF. CDR3 nucleotides: TGTGCCAGCAGCTTTCTGCAGGGAAACACCATATATTTT.

On this clone itself: The same CDR3 can be traced to other DNA sequences in this sample. The chain couples TRBV12-3 or TRBV12-4 to TRBJ2-5; unclear D gene. The V end was cut by 6 bases, the J end by 5 bases, with 10 bases between. This CDR3 has 12 amino acids. The CDR3 spells CASSTTGETQYF. DNA for the CDR3: TGTGCCAGCAGCACCACCGGGGAGACCCAGTACTTC.

This chain links TRBV5-1 with TRBJ2-1, with D perhaps matching TRBD2 (5 bases). Germline CDR1 reads SGHRS; CDR2 reads YFSETQ. V was clipped by 5 bases and J by 5 bases, with 14 bases between them. The CDR3 has 14 amino acids. Here the CDR3 reads CASRLSLADNEQFF. The CDR3 DNA reads TGCGCCAGCAGACTTTCTCTAGCAGACAATGAGCAGTTCTTC.

The V gene is TRBV5-1, the J gene TRBJ1-1, with D uncertain. Germline V lookup: CDR1 SGHRS, CDR2 YFSETQ. Trimming stripped 0 bases from V and 7 bases from J, with 13 bases between. This CDR3 is 14 amino acids long. The CDR3 sequence: CASSLAVSAIEAFF. In DNA, the CDR3 is TGCGCCAGCAGCTTGGCCGTGTCCGCTATTGAAGCTTTCTTT.

The rearrangement links TRBV6-5 to TRBJ2-7; 7 bases agree with TRBD2. This CDR3 has 14 amino acids. With 5 bases clipped from V and 7 bases from J, the junction kept 11 bases outside the gene matches. CDR1 and CDR2 from the germline V gene are MNHEY and SVGAGI. The CDR3 DNA reads as TGTGCCAGCAGTCCGGTGGGGGGGAGAGGGGAGCAGTACGTC. The encoded protein is CASSPVGGRGEQYV.

This rearrangement joins TRBV5-4 to TRBJ2-7; a possible D gene is TRBD2 (6 bases). The CDR3 spans 15 residues. The V and J ends lost 4 bases and 0 bases respectively, with 14 bases between them. Germline CDR1 is SGHNT and CDR2 is YYREEE (reference sequence). The CDR3: CASSLGGRGSYEQYF. Here the CDR3 DNA reads TGTGCCAGCAGCCTCGGTGGGCGGGGCTCCTACGAGCAGTACTTC. Full variable domain (remainder filled in from reference TRBV5-4 and TRBJ2-7): ETGVTQSPTHLIKTRGQQVTLRCSSQSGHNTVSWYQQALGQGPQFIFQYYREEENGRGNFPPRFSGLQFPNYSSELNVNALELDDSALYLCASSLGGRGSYEQYFGPGTRLTVT.

The V call is TRBV5-1, the J call TRBJ1-2; 11 nucleotides agree with TRBD1. Germline values: CDR1 SGHRS, CDR2 YFSETQ. The CDR3 is made up of 13 amino acids. The V and J ends lost 4 bases and 8 bases, in that order; junction bases with no gene match: 4. The CDR3 here is CASSPGQGGGYTF. The CDR3 DNA is TGCGCCAGCAGCCCGGGACAGGGGGGCGGCTACACCTTC. The entire variable domain, with the rest obtained from reference TRBV5-1 and TRBJ1-2, is as follows: KAGVTQTPRYLIKTRGQQVTLSCSPISGHRSVSWYQQTPGQGLQFLFEYFSETQRNKGNFPGRFSGRQFSNSRSEMNVSTLELGDSALYLCASSPGQGGGYTFGSGTRLTVV.

Worth noting for this clone: The junction departs from germline at one end; a sequencing error may be responsible. The chain links TRBV12-3 or TRBV12-4 to TRBJ2-5; D gene uncertain. The CDR3 contains 12 residues. The CDR3 here is CASSLGLETQYF. CDR3 nucleotide sequence: TGTGCCAGTAGTTTAGGTCTAGAGACCCAGTACTTC.

This chain joins TRBV5-6 and TRBJ2-5, with D perhaps TRBD2 (6 bases). CDR3 length equals 14 residues. Germline CDR1 is SGHDT and CDR2 is YYEEEE. Trimming removed 1 base at V and 4 bases at J, with 11 bases between. CDR3 loop: CASSLIHGRETQYF. CDR3 in DNA: TGTGCCAGCAGCTTGATTCACGGGAGAGAGACCCAGTACTTC.

The chain recombines TRBV10-3 with TRBJ1-1; the match to TRBD1 covers 9 bases. The CDR3 totals 16 residues. CDR1 and CDR2 from the germline V gene are ENHRY and SYGVKD. V was pared by 1 base and J by 6 bases, with 9 bases of the junction left unmatched. CDR3 nucleotide sequence: TGTGCCATCAGTGAGTTGGGACAGGGCGCCGTCCCTGAAGCTTTCTTT. Translating it yields CAISELGQGAVPEAFF.

V is TRBV27 and J is TRBJ2-5; 9 nucleotides match TRBD2. Germline CDR1 is MNHEY and CDR2 is SMNVEV (reference sequence). The CDR3 has 14 amino acids. V lost 4 bases, J lost 5 bases, and 5 bases stayed unmatched. The CDR3 nucleotides are TGTGCCAGCAGTTCCCGCGGGAGGGTTGAGACCCAGTACTTC. It specifies CASSSRGRVETQYF.

The V call is TRBV24-1, the J call TRBJ2-2; D may be TRBD1 (5 bases). V dropped 4 bases and J dropped 4 bases, with 9 bases sitting between them. The V gene's germline CDR1 is KGHDR and CDR2 SFDVKD. This CDR3 spans 14 amino acids. DNA of the CDR3: TGTGCCACCAGTGAGATCAGGGCCACCGGGGAGCTGTTTTTT. This translates into CATSEIRATGELFF.

This chain links TRBV7-8 with TRBJ2-7, with D tentatively TRBD1 (6 bases). V lost 5 bases and J lost 2, with 16 bases in between. CDR1 is SGHVS, CDR2 FQNEAQ, per germline. The CDR3 sequence is 15 residues long. CDR3 protein: CASSRGNTLTYEQYV. CDR3 coding DNA: TGTGCCAGCAGCAGGGGGAACACCTTGACCTACGAGCAGTACGTC.

This sequence joins TRBV9 and TRBJ1-1, with a tentative D call TRBD1 (5 bases). The CDR3 has 14 residues. From germline, CDR1 is SGDLS and CDR2 YYNGEE. The ends were cut back, 3 bases at V and 4 bases at J, with 13 bases in the middle. CDR3 protein: CASSAPKGPTEAFF. The CDR3 region has the DNA TGTGCCAGCAGCGCCCCGAAGGGGCCCACTGAAGCTTTCTTT. The variable domain in full, with the rest retrieved from reference TRBV9 and TRBJ1-1, is DSGVTQTPKHLITATGQRVTLRCSPRSGDLSVYWYQQSLDQGLQFLIQYYNGEERAKGNILERFSAQQFPDLHSELNLSSLELGDSALYFCASSAPKGPTEAFFGQGTRLTVV.

V usage is TRBV28 and J usage is TRBJ2-3, with TRBD2 matching over 7 bases. Germline CDR1 is MDHEN and CDR2 is SYDVKM. CDR3 size: 15 residues. Losses at the gene ends were 6 bases for V and 2 bases for J; bases not matched to a gene: 8. The CDR3 protein is CASSPRGGYTDTQYF. CDR3 nucleotide sequence: TGTGCCAGCAGCCCCCGCGGGGGATACACAGATACGCAGTATTTT. The variable domain in full, completed from reference TRBV28 and TRBJ2-3, reads DVKVTQSSRYLVKRTGEKVFLECVQDMDHENMFWYRQDPGLGLRLIYFSYDVKMKEKGDIPEGYSVSREKKERFSLILESASTNQTSMYLCASSPRGGYTDTQYFGPGTRLTVL.

V is TRBV5-4 and J is TRBJ2-2; 9 bases fit TRBD2. V dropped 0 bases and J dropped 6; count of bases not matched to a gene: 9. The CDR3 totals 17 residues. Germline CDR1 and CDR2: SGHNT and YYREEE (reference sequence). The CDR3 reads CASSLGLGGGVPGELFF. The CDR3, as DNA: TGTGCCAGCAGCTTGGGGCTCGGCGGGGGGGTTCCCGGGGAGCTGTTTTTT.

This clone was seen only once. The chain employs TRBV23-1 and TRBJ2-3; 7 bases fit TRBD1. TRBV23-1 is noted as an ORF with a role that remains uncertain. The J segment lost 3 bases and the V segment lost 8 bases, leaving 11 bases of the junction unmatched. This CDR3 is 15 amino acids long. The CDR3 coding sequence is TGCGCCAGCCTTATAGTTGACAGGGCAACAGATACGCAGTATTTT. Translating gives CASLIVDRATDTQYF.

The chain combines TRBV2 with TRBJ1-3, with D perhaps TRBD1 (6 bases). The CDR3 runs to 14 residues. Germline V gives CDR1 SNHLY, CDR2 FYNNEI. The ends were cut back, 6 bases at V and 0 bases at J, with 9 bases in the middle. Written as DNA, the CDR3 is TGTGCCAGCAGAGGACAGATCTCTGGAAACACCATATATTTT. Translated, it gives CASRGQISGNTIYF. Filled out from reference TRBV2 and TRBJ1-3, the complete variable domain reads EPEVTQTPSHQVTQMGQEVILRCVPISNHLYFYWYRQILGQKVEFLVSFYNNEISEKSEIFDDQFSVERPDGSNFTLKIRSTKLEDSAMYFCASRGQISGNTIYFGEGSWLTVV.

The CDR3 coding sequence is TGTGCCAGCAGTGAAGCCCCGGGACAGGGCTGGGGCTACACCTTC. As protein: CASSEAPGQGWGYTF. The rearrangement joins TRBV6-1 to TRBJ1-2, with 9 bases identical to TRBD1. The V gene's germline CDR1 is MNHNS and CDR2 SASEGT. V dropped 0 bases and J dropped 8; count of bases not matched to a gene: 7. The CDR3 covers 15 residues.

The chain carries TRBV6-6 and TRBJ2-7; maybe TRBD1 (6 bases). V was pared by 4 bases and J by 4 bases, with 14 bases between. Germline CDR1 reads MNHNY; CDR2 reads SVGAGI (reference sequence). This CDR3 has 14 residues. The DNA of the CDR3 is TGTGCCAGCAGTTCTGGGTTGGGGGCGTACGAGCAGTACGTC. It yields the protein CASSSGLGAYEQYV.

In regard to this clone: It may be a read error: a sequence one base away is much more abundant. This rearrangement joins TRBV7-7 to TRBJ2-1, with D possibly being TRBD1 (6 bases). Germline CDR1 is SSHAT and CDR2 is FNYEAQ (reference sequence). The CDR3 spans 13 residues. The ends were cut back, 5 bases at V and 4 bases at J, with 9 bases in the middle. Here the CDR3 DNA reads TGTGCCAGCAGCCCAGGACAGTACAATGAGCAGTTCTTC. This translates into CASSPGQYNEQFF.

The V call is TRBV28, the J call TRBJ1-3, with D unclear. CDR1 is MDHEN and CDR2 is SYDVKM in the germline V gene. The CDR3 loop spans 16 amino acids. Trimming took 2 bases from V and 0 from J, leaving 11 bases between them. CDR3 nucleotide sequence: TGTGCCAGCAGTTTACCAGGCCCAAGCTCTGGAAACACCATATATTTT. It is translated as CASSLPGPSSGNTIYF.

The genes are TRBV5-4 and TRBJ2-7, with D perhaps TRBD2 (5 bases). The CDR3 is 12 residues long. CDR1 is SGHNT and CDR2 is YYREEE in the germline V gene (reference sequence). V lost 4 bases and J 3 bases, leaving 8 bases between the germline ends. This CDR3 is CASSPDFYEQYF. The DNA for the CDR3 is TGTGCCAGCAGCCCGGACTTCTACGAGCAGTACTTC.

The genes are TRBV5-1 and TRBJ1-4; 7 positions match TRBD1. With V trimmed by 4 bases and J by 7 bases, 19 bases remained unmatched. Germline V gene data show CDR1 as SGHRS and CDR2 as YFSETQ. CDR3 size: 18 residues. The CDR3 bases are TGCGCCAGCAGCAGCCGACAGGGCCAGAGTTTAGTCGGTGAAAAACTGTTTTTT. This translates into CASSSRQGQSLVGEKLFF.